Below, 6 T cell receptor beta chains from the same sample are listed, as sequenced in a study of metastatic and nonmetastatic thyroid tumors. Thyroid surgery was performed in patients who had received no treatment beforehand. MiXCR re-clonotyped the PCR reads for TCRdb. Of 15,000 to 20,000 clones listed, roughly 25% are singletons. The sequencing sample was made of adjacent normal tissue. The receptors were sampled from a female donor with papillary thyroid cancer or a benign thyroid nodule (not recorded which). Some clones in this sample may be carry-over from other donors' samples.

The chain joins TRBV7-9 to TRBJ2-3; no definite D call. Trimming cost V 3 bases and J 0 bases, with 4 bases left between them. CDR1 SEHNR and CDR2 FQNEAQ come from the germline V gene (reference sequence). This CDR3 spans 13 amino acids. CDR3 amino acids: CASSFDSTDTQYF. DNA for the CDR3: TGTGCCAGCAGCTTCGACAGCACAGATACGCAGTATTTT.

The chain links TRBV20-1 to TRBJ1-1; D gene uncertain. CDR1 is DFQATT and CDR2 is SNEGSKA in the germline V gene (reference sequence). The V end lost 3 bases, the J end lost 7 bases, and 18 bases lay between the germline ends. CDR3 length: 14 amino acids. CDR3 DNA sequence: TGCAGTGCTAGTGCCGGACGGGGAGTCGGTGAAGCTTTCTTT. It translates to CSASAGRGVGEAFF.

The count of this clone is one. V and J are TRBV5-1 and TRBJ2-1, with 10 positions matching TRBD1. V trimming: 0 bases; J trimming: 12 bases; junction bases outside the gene matches: 6. The CDR3 runs to 14 residues. Germline V CDR1 and CDR2: SGHRS, YFSETQ. CDR3 amino acids: CASSLAGQGERQFF. The CDR3 DNA follows: TGCGCCAGCAGCTTGGCAGGACAGGGGGAGAGGCAGTTCTTC.

This clone turned up a few times. The gene calls are TRBV6-1 and TRBJ2-1, with TRBD1 identical over 8 bases. Germline loops: CDR1 MNHNS, CDR2 SASEGT. The CDR3 totals 14 residues. V lost 6 bases, J lost 3 bases, and 4 bases stayed unmatched. The CDR3 region has the DNA TGTGCCAGCAGAGGGACAGGAGGCTACAATGAGCAGTTCTTC. Translation gives CASRGTGGYNEQFF.

In the case of this clone: The CDR3 carries no conserved terminal phenylalanine or tryptophan, so it likely arises from a read error. Because the CDR3's place on the DNA is in doubt, the DNA is left out and the CDR3 is given as listed by TCRdb. This chain links TRBV7-3 with TRBJ1-1. The CDR3 region is 13 residues in length, termini included. Germline lookup yields CDR1 SGHTA and CDR2 FQGTGA. This CDR3 reads CASSLPWLDGAYC.

This clone was found many times. The V call is TRBV20-1, the J call TRBJ2-7; the match to TRBD2 covers 8 bases. Germline assignment: CDR1 DFQATT and CDR2 SNEGSKA (reference sequence). CDR3 size: 16 residues. The ends lost 3 bases at V and 4 bases at J; junction bases unmatched: 14. The chain's CDR3 is CSAREAGAGGTYEQYF. The CDR3 DNA follows: TGCAGTGCTAGGGAGGCTGGCGCGGGAGGAACGTACGAGCAGTACTTC.